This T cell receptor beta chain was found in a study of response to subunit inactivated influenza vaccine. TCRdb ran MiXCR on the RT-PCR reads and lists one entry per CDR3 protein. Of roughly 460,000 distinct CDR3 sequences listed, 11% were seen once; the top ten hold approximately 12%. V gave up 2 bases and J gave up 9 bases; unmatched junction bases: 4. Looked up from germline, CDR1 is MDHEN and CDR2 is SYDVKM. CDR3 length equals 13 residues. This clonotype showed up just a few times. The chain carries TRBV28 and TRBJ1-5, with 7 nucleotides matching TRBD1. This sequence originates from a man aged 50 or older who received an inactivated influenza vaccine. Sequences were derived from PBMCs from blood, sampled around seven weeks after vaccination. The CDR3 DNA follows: TGTGCCAGCAGTTTACAAGGGGGCAGGCCCCAGCATTTT. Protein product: CASSLQGGRPQHF.